The 19 T cell receptor beta chains given below trace back to one sample, sequenced in a study of T cell repertoires in cytomegalovirus infection. TCRdb passed the reads through MiXCR, listing each CDR3 protein once. The table lists 90,000 to 130,000 distinct CDR3 sequences, over 9% of them singletons, with roughly 31% in the top ten. These receptors' targets are unknown. The specimen sequenced was PBMCs, sequenced either directly or after in vitro stimulation (not recorded which). The receptors shown here come from a human donor in good health (CMV status not recorded). Some clones in this sample may be carry-over from other donors' samples.

This clonotype showed up many times. The chain joins TRBV6-1 to TRBJ2-3; D may correspond to TRBD1 or TRBD2 (5 bases each). Per germline, CDR1 MNHNS and CDR2 SASEGT. Trimming pared 6 bases from V and 0 bases from J, leaving 10 bases between. The CDR3 runs to 14 residues. The CDR3 DNA reads as TGTGCCAGCAGCCGGGACGTCAGCACAGATACGCAGTATTTT. Translation: CASSRDVSTDTQYF.

This clonotype was seen only a few times. The chain employs TRBV25-1 and TRBJ2-1, with D perhaps TRBD2 (6 bases). The CDR3 sequence is 10 residues long. Germline CDR1 reads MGHDK; CDR2 reads SYGVNS. V was shortened by 6 bases and J by 13 bases, with 10 bases between the two germline ends. CDR3: CASRRLVQFF. CDR3 DNA sequence: TGTGCCAGCAGAAGACTAGTACAGTTCTTC.

This clonotype came up many times. CDR3 nucleotide sequence: TGTGCCAGCAGCCGGGGCCCGGTCGGGAACACCGGGGAGCTGTTTTTT. Translation: CASSRGPVGNTGELFF. J is TRBJ2-2 and V is TRBV12-3 or TRBV12-4; D might be TRBD1 or TRBD2, each matching 5 bases. V was clipped by 6 bases and J by 1 base, with 15 bases between them. The CDR3 has 16 residues.

The J gene is TRBJ2-5, the V gene TRBV7-2, with 7 bases fitting TRBD2. The germline gives CDR1 SGHTA, CDR2 FQGNSA. The CDR3 is made up of 13 amino acids. V shed 6 bases, J shed 5 bases, and the junction held 6 bases outside the gene matches. The CDR3 nucleotides are TGTGCCAGCAGGATCAGGGAGGGGGAGACCCAGTACTTC. Translating gives CASRIREGETQYF. Filled out from reference TRBV7-2 and TRBJ2-5, the complete variable domain reads GAGVSQSPSNKVTEKGKDVELRCDPISGHTALYWYRQSLGQGLEFLIYFQGNSAPDKSGLPSDRFSAERTGGSVSTLTIQRTQQEDSAVYLCASRIREGETQYFGPGTRLLVL.

This clonotype was observed many times. The genes are TRBV29-1 and TRBJ1-3; 8 nucleotides match TRBD1. Unmatched junction bases numbered 17, after V lost 7 bases and J lost 6 bases. This CDR3 has 16 amino acids. The germline V gene has CDR1 SQVTM and CDR2 ANQGSEA. In DNA form, the CDR3 reads TGCAGCGCCCGCGAGTCTACACAGGGGGATGTAAACACCATATATTTT. Its protein is CSARESTQGDVNTIYF.

The chain employs TRBV7-9 and TRBJ2-3; D is perhaps TRBD1 or TRBD2 (5 bases each). This CDR3 contains 13 residues. Between the trimmed V and J ends, which lost 3 bases and 4 bases, there was a span of 8 bases. Germline loops: CDR1 SEHNR, CDR2 FQNEAQ (reference sequence). As DNA, the CDR3 is TGTGCCAGCAGCTTGAGGGGCGCAGATACGCAGTATTTT. This sequence encodes CASSLRGADTQYF.

This clonotype has just a few counts. The gene calls are TRBV10-3 and TRBJ1-2; D is possibly TRBD1 (5 bases). The CDR3 contains 12 residues. Trimming stripped 4 bases from V and 7 bases from J, with 10 bases between. The germline CDR1 and CDR2 sequences are ENHRY and SYGVKD. The CDR3: CAISAGGSGYTF. CDR3 nucleotide sequence: TGTGCCATCAGTGCCGGGGGTTCTGGCTACACCTTC.

This clonotype was picked up a small number of times. V is TRBV6-5 and J is TRBJ1-2; TRBD1 matches 7 bases. Per the germline V gene, CDR1 is MNHEY and CDR2 is SVGAGI. This CDR3 has 13 residues. The J segment lost 6 bases and the V segment lost 6 bases, leaving 7 bases of the junction unmatched. Here the CDR3 reads CASSRGGADGYTF. DNA for the CDR3: TGTGCCAGCAGCCGAGGGGGCGCGGATGGCTACACCTTC.

This clonotype came up a few times. V and J are TRBV5-4 and TRBJ2-3, with 10 bases that match TRBD2. Germline trimming cut 1 base from V and 2 bases from J; bases unmatched to any gene: 4. The CDR3 is 16 residues long. Germline V CDR1 and CDR2: SGHNT, YYREEE (reference sequence). CDR3 residues: CASSLRLAGLTDTQYF. The CDR3 nucleotides read TGTGCCAGCAGCTTGAGACTAGCGGGTCTCACAGATACGCAGTATTTT.

The chain recombines TRBV20-1 with TRBJ2-5; D is ambiguous. This CDR3 is built from 12 residues. Germline CDR1 reads DFQATT; CDR2 reads SNEGSKA (reference sequence). Between the trimmed V and J ends, which lost 1 base and 2 bases, there was a span of 5 bases. The CDR3 nucleotides read TGCAGTGCTAGAGGGATTCAAGAGACCCAGTACTTC. Translated: CSARGIQETQYF.

V gene TRBV10-3 combines with J gene TRBJ2-7; tentative D call: TRBD2 (5 bases). V lost 7 bases to trimming and J lost 3 bases, with 16 bases between them. The germline gives CDR1 ENHRY, CDR2 SYGVKD. The CDR3 consists of 14 residues. The CDR3 bases are TGTGCCATCACCAAGGGAGTCAGCTTCTACGAGCAGTACTTC. Protein sequence: CAITKGVSFYEQYF.

This clonotype was seen at least ten times. The chain combines TRBV7-9 with TRBJ2-3; TRBD2 agrees at 7 bases. Per germline, CDR1 SEHNR and CDR2 FQNEAQ (reference sequence). V shed 5 bases, J shed 4 bases, and the junction held 15 bases outside the gene matches. CDR3 length: 17 residues. This CDR3 reads CASSRPRNSGPPDTQYF. CDR3 DNA sequence: TGTGCCAGCAGCCGACCGCGAAATAGCGGGCCCCCAGATACGCAGTATTTT.

The sample holds many counts of this clonotype. The chain couples TRBV7-2 to TRBJ2-1; TRBD2 is a possible D gene (6 bases). Germline values: CDR1 SGHTA, CDR2 FQGNSA. The CDR3 totals 15 residues. Trimming took 3 bases from V and 1 from J, leaving 10 bases between them. The CDR3 sequence: CASSLEGLSYNEQFF. The CDR3 DNA reads TGTGCCAGCAGCTTGGAGGGCCTATCCTACAATGAGCAGTTCTTC.

The sample holds a few counts of this clonotype. V usage is TRBV28 and J usage is TRBJ1-5; D not certain. The V gene's germline CDR1 is MDHEN and CDR2 SYDVKM. This CDR3 contains 13 residues. The CDR3 sequence: CAGPPRNNQPQHF. Written as DNA, the CDR3 is TGTGCAGGACCCCCCCGTAACAATCAGCCCCAGCATTTT.

This clonotype has just a few counts. The chain carries TRBV27 and TRBJ2-7; tentatively, D is TRBD1 (5 bases). Germline CDR1 reads MNHEY; CDR2 reads SMNVEV (reference sequence). This CDR3 has 14 amino acids. V was shortened by 5 bases and J by 2 bases, with 13 bases between the two germline ends. CDR3 in amino acids: CASSTGHATYEQYF. In DNA form, the CDR3 reads TGTGCCAGCAGTACAGGACACGCCACCTACGAGCAGTACTTC.

This clonotype was seen repeatedly, ten times or more. CDR3 in DNA: TGCGCCAGCAGCCAAGGATCGGCTTGGGCAGATACGCAGTATTTT. Translated: CASSQGSAWADTQYF. The chain recombines TRBV4-3 with TRBJ2-3, with D unclear. The CDR3 consists of 15 residues. V dropped 1 base and J dropped 4 bases, with 12 bases sitting between them. The germline CDR1 and CDR2 sequences are LGHNA and YSLEER.

This clonotype has a count of ten or more. This chain connects TRBV6-5 to TRBJ2-7; D remains unclear. V lost 0 bases and J lost 8, with 11 bases in between. The V gene's germline CDR1 is MNHEY and CDR2 SVGAGI. This CDR3 region has 13 residues. For the CDR3, the DNA is TGTGCCAGCAGTTACTCGAAGTCTACTCAGCAGTACTTC. Protein: CASSYSKSTQQYF.

This clonotype occurred a few times. The chain uses TRBV5-6 and TRBJ2-7; the D is unclear. Germline V gene sequence: CDR1 SGHDT, CDR2 YYEEEE. The CDR3 loop spans 13 amino acids. The ends were cut back, 4 bases at V and 6 bases at J, with 14 bases in the middle. The CDR3 loop reads CASSPLVLGEQYF. CDR3 DNA sequence: TGTGCCAGCAGCCCACTTGTTCTCGGCGAGCAGTACTTC.

This clonotype was counted between two and nine times. The chain couples TRBV3-1 to TRBJ2-7; 9 bases are shared with TRBD1. Germline-derived CDR1 and CDR2 are LGHDT and YNNKEL (reference sequence). CDR3 length: 15 residues. The V and J ends lost 5 bases and 5 bases, in that order; junction bases with no gene match: 10. The CDR3 DNA is TGTGCCAGCAGCTACCCGGGACAGGGAGTCCACGAGCAGTACTTC. This gives the protein CASSYPGQGVHEQYF.